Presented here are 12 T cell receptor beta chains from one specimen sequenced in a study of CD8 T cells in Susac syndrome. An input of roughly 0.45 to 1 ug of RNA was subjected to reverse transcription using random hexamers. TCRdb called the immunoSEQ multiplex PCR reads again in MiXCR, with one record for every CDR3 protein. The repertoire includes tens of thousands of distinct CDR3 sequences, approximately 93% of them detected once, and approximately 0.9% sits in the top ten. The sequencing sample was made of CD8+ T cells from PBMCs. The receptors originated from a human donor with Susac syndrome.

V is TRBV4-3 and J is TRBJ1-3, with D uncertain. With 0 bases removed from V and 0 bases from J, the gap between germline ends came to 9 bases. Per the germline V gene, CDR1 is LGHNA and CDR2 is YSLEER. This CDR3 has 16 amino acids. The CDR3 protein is CASSQDQWTSGNTIYF. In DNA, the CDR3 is TGCGCCAGCAGCCAAGATCAGTGGACCTCTGGAAACACCATATATTTT.

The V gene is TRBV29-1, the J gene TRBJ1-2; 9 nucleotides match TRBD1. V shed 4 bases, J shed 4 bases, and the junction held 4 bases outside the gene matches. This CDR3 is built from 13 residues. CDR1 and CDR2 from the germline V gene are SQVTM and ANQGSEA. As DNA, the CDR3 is TGCAGCGTTGGACAGGGGGAGAGCTATGGCTACACCTTC. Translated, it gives CSVGQGESYGYTF.

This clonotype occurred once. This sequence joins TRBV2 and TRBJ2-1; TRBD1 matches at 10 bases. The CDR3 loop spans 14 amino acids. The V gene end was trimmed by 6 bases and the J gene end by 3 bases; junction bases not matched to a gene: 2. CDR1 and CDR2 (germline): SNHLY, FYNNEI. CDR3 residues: CASRGQGLYNEQFF. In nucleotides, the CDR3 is TGTGCCAGCAGGGGACAGGGGCTCTACAATGAGCAGTTCTTC.

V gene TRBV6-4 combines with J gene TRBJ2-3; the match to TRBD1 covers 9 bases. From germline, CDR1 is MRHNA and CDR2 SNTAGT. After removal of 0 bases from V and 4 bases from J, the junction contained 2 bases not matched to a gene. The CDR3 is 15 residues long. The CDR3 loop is CASSDSTGGPDTQYF. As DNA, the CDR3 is TGTGCCAGCAGTGACTCGACAGGGGGGCCAGATACGCAGTATTTT.

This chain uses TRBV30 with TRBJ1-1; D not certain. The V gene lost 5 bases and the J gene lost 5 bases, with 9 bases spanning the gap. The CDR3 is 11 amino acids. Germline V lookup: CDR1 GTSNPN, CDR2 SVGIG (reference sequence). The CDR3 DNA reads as TGTGCCTGGGCCAGCAGGACTGAAGCTTTCTTT. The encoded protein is CAWASRTEAFF.

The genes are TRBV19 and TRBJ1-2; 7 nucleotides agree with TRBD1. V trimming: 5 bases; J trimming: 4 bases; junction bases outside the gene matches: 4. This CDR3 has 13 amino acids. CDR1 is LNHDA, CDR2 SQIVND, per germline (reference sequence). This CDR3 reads CASSSGQAYGYTF. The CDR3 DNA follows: TGTGCCAGTAGTTCCGGACAGGCCTATGGCTACACCTTC.

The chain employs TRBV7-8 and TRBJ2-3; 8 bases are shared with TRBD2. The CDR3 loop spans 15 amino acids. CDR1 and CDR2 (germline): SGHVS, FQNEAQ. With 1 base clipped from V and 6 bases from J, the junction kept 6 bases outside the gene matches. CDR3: CASSLVREGTDTQYF. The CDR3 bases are TGTGCCAGCAGCTTAGTACGGGAGGGTACGGATACGCAGTATTTT.

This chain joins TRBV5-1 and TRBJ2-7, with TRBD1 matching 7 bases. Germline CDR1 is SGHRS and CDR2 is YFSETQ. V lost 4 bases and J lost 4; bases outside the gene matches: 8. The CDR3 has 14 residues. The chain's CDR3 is CASSGPGTEYEQYF. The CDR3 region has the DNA TGCGCCAGCAGCGGGCCCGGGACAGAATACGAGCAGTACTTC. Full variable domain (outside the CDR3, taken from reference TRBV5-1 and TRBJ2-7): KAGVTQTPRYLIKTRGQQVTLSCSPISGHRSVSWYQQTPGQGLQFLFEYFSETQRNKGNFPGRFSGRQFSNSRSEMNVSTLELGDSALYLCASSGPGTEYEQYFGPGTRLTVT.

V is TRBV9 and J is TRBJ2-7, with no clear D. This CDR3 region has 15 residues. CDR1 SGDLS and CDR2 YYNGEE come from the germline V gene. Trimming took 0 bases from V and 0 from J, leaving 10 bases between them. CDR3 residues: CASSVEASYSYEQYF. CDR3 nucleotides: TGTGCCAGCAGCGTAGAGGCGTCTTACTCCTACGAGCAGTACTTC.

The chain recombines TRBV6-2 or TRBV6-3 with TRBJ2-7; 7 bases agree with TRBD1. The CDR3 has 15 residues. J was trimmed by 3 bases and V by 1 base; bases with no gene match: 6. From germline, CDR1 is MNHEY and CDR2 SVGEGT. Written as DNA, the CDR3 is TGTGCCAGCAGTTACTTCTCCGGACAGGTCTACGAGCAGTACTTC. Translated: CASSYFSGQVYEQYF.

The CDR3 sequence is CAWSVLSAGVVDTQYF. The CDR3 coding sequence is TGTGCCTGGAGTGTACTCTCCGCGGGAGTGGTAGATACGCAGTATTTT. The chain links TRBV30 to TRBJ2-3; the match to TRBD2 covers 7 bases. The CDR3 spans 16 residues. Trimming removed 0 bases from V and 5 bases from J; junction bases left unmatched: 11. The germline CDR1 and CDR2 sequences are GTSNPN and SVGIG (reference sequence).

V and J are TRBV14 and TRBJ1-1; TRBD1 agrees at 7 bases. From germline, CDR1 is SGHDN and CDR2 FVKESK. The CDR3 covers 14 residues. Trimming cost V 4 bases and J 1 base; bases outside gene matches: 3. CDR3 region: CASSPDRENTEAFF. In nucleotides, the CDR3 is TGTGCCAGCAGCCCCGACAGGGAGAACACTGAAGCTTTCTTT.